This TCR beta chain emerged from a study of T-cell memory formation after mild COVID-19. Turning to the study itself: TCR clusters showed largely donor specificity.

Amplification by 5'RACE using constant-segment primers produced TCR alpha and TCR beta cDNA libraries that carried sample barcodes and UMIs. TCRdb independently ran MiXCR on the 5' RACE reads; one entry per CDR3 protein. The sample records roughly 150,000 distinct CDR3 sequences, about 14% being singletons. V dropped 4 bases and J dropped 2; count of bases not matched to a gene: 9. CDR3 length: 15 amino acids. Germline-derived CDR1 and CDR2 are SGDLS and YYNGEE. Sequencing used PBMCs or a T cell subset sorted from them (not recorded which). The chain is built from TRBV9 and TRBJ2-7, with 7 positions matching TRBD1. This sequence originates from an adult woman who had mild COVID-19 (a few samples of this study predate the infection). Cell type and time point are not known. CDR3 region: CASSILDDRAYEQYF. CDR3 DNA sequence: TGTGCCAGCAGCATTTTGGACGACAGGGCCTACGAGCAGTACTTC.